A single sample is the source of the 6 T cell receptor beta chains below, sequenced in a study of radiotherapy plus CTLA-4 blockade in lung cancer. TCRdb's copy holds only in-frame clones and misses some; the assay was immunoSEQ multiplex PCR. The data show around 90,000 clones, around four fifths seen once. Sequenced here: peripheral blood, sampled from a patient treated with radiotherapy plus ipilimumab. The receptor set was obtained from a human donor with non-small cell lung cancer who had stable disease on radiotherapy plus ipilimumab.

This clone was seen only a few times. This rearrangement joins TRBV13 to TRBJ2-7, with D uncertain. V lost 5 bases and J 2 bases, leaving 7 bases between the germline ends. The CDR3 covers 12 residues. CDR1 is PRHDT, CDR2 FYEKMQ, per germline (reference sequence). The CDR3 DNA sequence: TGTGCCAGCAGCGGCCCGACCTACGAGCAGTACTTC. This encodes CASSGPTYEQYF.

The chain employs TRBV28 and TRBJ2-1, with a tentative D call TRBD1 (6 bases). Between the trimmed V and J ends, which lost 6 bases and 5 bases, there was a span of 23 bases. This CDR3 has 17 residues. Germline V CDR1 and CDR2: MDHEN, SYDVKM. CDR3: CASSPNTAGVVDNEQFF. In DNA form, the CDR3 reads TGTGCCAGCAGCCCGAATACGGCAGGGGTGGTAGACAATGAGCAGTTCTTC.

V gene TRBV6-1 combines with J gene TRBJ2-7; TRBD2 agrees at 13 bases. CDR1 is MNHNS, CDR2 SASEGT, per germline. The CDR3 contains 18 residues. Trimming removed 4 bases from V and 4 bases from J; junction bases left unmatched: 13. The CDR3 sequence: CASSARTSGSTRRYEQYF. DNA for the CDR3: TGTGCCAGCAGTGCAAGGACTAGCGGGAGTACAAGGAGGTACGAGCAGTACTTC.

This clone was seen more than once but under ten times. The chain employs TRBV7-9 and TRBJ1-1; D may be TRBD1 (5 bases). Trimming removed 6 bases from V and 2 bases from J, with 10 bases in between. The length of the CDR3 is 13 residues. CDR1 SEHNR and CDR2 FQNEAQ come from the germline V gene (reference sequence). The CDR3 region has the DNA TGTGCCAGCAGAACGGACACCAACACTGAAGCTTTCTTT. This translates into CASRTDTNTEAFF.

V and J are TRBV21-1 and TRBJ1-4; the table's TRBD1 call for D was not verified on the DNA. TRBV21-1 is a recognized pseudogene. The CDR3 runs 18 residues. In nucleotides, the CDR3 is TGTGCCAGCAGCAACGAAGGGACCTGGGACAGGGCTAATGAAAAACTGTTTTTT. It encodes CASSNEGTWDRANEKLFF.

This clone has only one observation. The V and J genes are TRBV28 and TRBJ1-2, with 8 bases fitting TRBD1. Germline V CDR1 and CDR2: MDHEN, SYDVKM. The CDR3 has 19 amino acids. V lost 6 bases to trimming and J lost 4 bases; unmatched junction nucleotides: 22. The chain's CDR3 is CASSPLYSPTGVPGYGYTF. The CDR3 DNA reads TGTGCCAGCAGCCCATTATACAGTCCGACAGGGGTTCCGGGCTATGGCTACACCTTC.